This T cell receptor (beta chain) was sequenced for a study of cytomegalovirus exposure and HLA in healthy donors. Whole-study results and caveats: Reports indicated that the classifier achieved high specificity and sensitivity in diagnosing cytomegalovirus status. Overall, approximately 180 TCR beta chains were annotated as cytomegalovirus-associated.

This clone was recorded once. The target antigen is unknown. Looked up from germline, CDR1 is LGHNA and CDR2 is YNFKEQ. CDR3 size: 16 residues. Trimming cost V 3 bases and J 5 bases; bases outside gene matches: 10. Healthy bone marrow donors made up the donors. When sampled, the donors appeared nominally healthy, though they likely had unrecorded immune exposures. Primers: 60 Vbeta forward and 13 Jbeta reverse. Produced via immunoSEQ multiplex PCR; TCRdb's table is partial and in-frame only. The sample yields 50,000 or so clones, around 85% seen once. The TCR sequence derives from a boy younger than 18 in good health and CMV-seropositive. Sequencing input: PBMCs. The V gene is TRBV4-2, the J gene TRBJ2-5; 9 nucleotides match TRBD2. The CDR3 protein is CASSQARAGGRETQYF. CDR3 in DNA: TGTGCCAGCAGCCAGGCCCGAGCGGGGGGCCGCGAGACCCAGTACTTC.